What follows are 19 T cell receptor beta chains derived from one specimen sequenced in a study of blood T cell repertoires in COVID-19. Profiled with immunoSEQ multiplex PCR; TCRdb holds only in-frame clones, not every one. The sample yields 200,000 to 250,000 clones, around 89% seen once. Sample: peripheral blood. These receptors were collected from a man in his thirties or forties with COVID-19, enrolled during active disease.

The chain recombines TRBV3-1 (or the pseudogene TRBV3-2) with TRBJ1-3, with unresolved D. V lost 2 bases and J lost 0, with 8 bases in between. The CDR3 consists of 15 residues. The V gene's germline CDR1 is LGHDT and CDR2 YNNKEL (reference sequence). The CDR3 protein is CASSQRDSSGNTIYF. DNA of the CDR3: TGTGCCAGCAGCCAACGGGATTCCTCTGGAAACACCATATATTTT.

The chain combines TRBV9 with TRBJ2-5, with 11 positions matching TRBD1. V lost 3 bases to trimming and J lost 5 bases; unmatched junction nucleotides: 3. CDR1 SGDLS and CDR2 YYNGEE come from the germline V gene. The CDR3 loop spans 14 amino acids. The CDR3 nucleotides are TGTGCCAGCAGCGCCCGGGACAGGGGGGAGACCCAGTACTTC. It specifies CASSARDRGETQYF.

The V call is TRBV15, the J call TRBJ2-7; 9 bases are a match to TRBD1. The CDR3 is 15 amino acids. V shed 0 bases and J 6 bases; nucleotides not matched to a gene: 6. Germline CDR1 and CDR2: LNHNV and YYDKDF (reference sequence). This chain's CDR3 is CATSREWDRVSEQYF. CDR3 bases: TGTGCCACCAGCAGAGAATGGGACAGGGTGAGCGAGCAGTACTTC. The full variable domain, its missing parts supplied by reference TRBV15 and TRBJ2-7, is DAMVIQNPRYQVTQFGKPVTLSCSQTLNHNVMYWYQQKSSQAPKLLFHYYDKDFNNEADTPDNFQSRRPNTSFCFLDIRSPGLGDTAMYLCATSREWDRVSEQYFGPGTRLTVT.

The CDR3: CASSQDQGTGANVLTF. The CDR3 DNA is TGTGCCAGCAGCCAAGACCAGGGAACCGGGGCCAACGTCCTGACTTTC. The rearrangement joins TRBV4-2 to TRBJ2-6; D may be TRBD1 (5 bases). Germline V gene data show CDR1 as LGHNA and CDR2 as YNFKEQ. The CDR3 is 16 residues long. V was cut by 0 bases and J by 4 bases, with 10 bases left in between.

The chain combines TRBV6-2 or TRBV6-3 with TRBJ2-3; TRBD2 aligns across 12 bases. With V trimmed by 2 bases and J by 0 bases, 0 bases remained unmatched. The CDR3 runs 16 residues. Germline CDR1 is MNHEY and CDR2 is SVGEGT. In nucleotides, the CDR3 is TGTGCCAGCAGTTACGGACTAGCGGGGAGCACAGATACGCAGTATTTT. The encoded protein is CASSYGLAGSTDTQYF.

This clone appeared once. The V call is TRBV19, the J call TRBJ2-3; tentative D call: TRBD1 (6 bases). CDR1 and CDR2 (germline): LNHDA, SQIVND (reference sequence). V shed 5 bases and J shed 2 bases, with 17 bases lying between them. CDR3 length: 16 residues. DNA for the CDR3: TGTGCCAGTAGTCGAATCTACGGGACAAACACAGATACGCAGTATTTT. This translates into CASSRIYGTNTDTQYF.

V usage is TRBV29-1 and J usage is TRBJ2-1; 8 bases agree with TRBD2. CDR1 and CDR2 (germline): SQVTM, ANQGSEA. Germline trimming cut 6 bases from V and 5 bases from J; bases unmatched to any gene: 6. This CDR3 is built from 13 residues. The CDR3 loop is CSVAGLANNEQFF. CDR3 coding DNA: TGCAGCGTCGCCGGACTAGCAAACAATGAGCAGTTCTTC.

This chain links TRBV20-1 with TRBJ1-5; D unresolved. Germline V CDR1 and CDR2: DFQATT, SNEGSKA (reference sequence). The V end lost 3 bases, the J end lost 2 bases, and 8 bases lay between the germline ends. The CDR3 loop spans 13 amino acids. CDR3 loop: CSASQTGNQPQHF. The CDR3 DNA sequence: TGCAGTGCTAGTCAGACTGGCAATCAGCCCCAGCATTTT.

The chain has TRBV9 and TRBJ2-2; 9 bases agree with TRBD2. Germline lookup yields CDR1 SGDLS and CDR2 YYNGEE. The V and J ends lost 0 bases and 3 bases, in that order; junction bases with no gene match: 12. The length of the CDR3 is 19 residues. This CDR3 reads CASSVDRSSGIFDTGELFF. The CDR3 DNA is TGTGCCAGCAGCGTAGATCGGTCTAGCGGGATATTTGACACCGGGGAGCTGTTTTTT.

The V and J genes are TRBV6-2 or TRBV6-3 and TRBJ2-1, with TRBD2 matching over 11 bases. J was trimmed by 8 bases and V by 1 base; bases with no gene match: 19. The CDR3 is 20 amino acids. The V gene's germline CDR1 is MNHEY and CDR2 SVGEGT. The CDR3 here is CASSYFGLLAGANPRDEQFF. Written as DNA, the CDR3 is TGTGCCAGCAGTTACTTCGGATTACTAGCGGGAGCCAACCCCAGGGATGAGCAGTTCTTC.

This rearrangement joins TRBV11-2 to TRBJ2-2; 9 positions agree with TRBD1. Trimming cost V 1 base and J 1 base; bases outside gene matches: 10. Per the germline V gene, CDR1 is SGHAT and CDR2 is FQNNGV. The CDR3 is 19 residues long. The DNA of the CDR3 is TGTGCCAGCAGCTTAGCGTTACGCGGGACAGGGTGGAACACCGGGGAGCTGTTTTTT. It is translated as CASSLALRGTGWNTGELFF.

This clone occurred many times. The chain carries TRBV4-2 and TRBJ2-2; no definite D call. With 0 bases removed from V and 10 bases from J, the gap between germline ends came to 15 bases. Germline assignment: CDR1 LGHNA and CDR2 YNFKEQ. The CDR3 sequence is 15 residues long. The CDR3 loop reads CASSQEGEPSQELFF. CDR3 in DNA: TGTGCCAGCAGCCAAGAGGGCGAACCGTCCCAGGAGCTGTTTTTT.

The rearrangement uses TRBV30 and TRBJ2-7; D ambiguous. V shed 4 bases and J shed 3 bases, with 7 bases lying between them. The germline CDR1 and CDR2 sequences are GTSNPN and SVGIG (reference sequence). CDR3 length: 11 residues. CDR3 nucleotide sequence: TGTGCCTGGAACTCTAACTACGAGCAGTACTTC. Residues: CAWNSNYEQYF.

Worth noting for this clone: Other DNA sequences within the sample encode an identical CDR3. The genes are TRBV6-6 and TRBJ2-3; D uncertain. The V and J ends lost 5 bases and 3 bases respectively, with 3 bases between them. The CDR3 is made up of 11 amino acids. From germline, CDR1 is MNHNY and CDR2 SVGAGI (reference sequence). In DNA, the CDR3 is TGTGCCAGCAGTCCTACAGATACGCAGTATTTT. Residues: CASSPTDTQYF.

The rearrangement uses TRBV7-3 and TRBJ1-1, with TRBD1 as a possible D gene (5 bases). The CDR3 spans 19 residues. Per germline, CDR1 SGHTA and CDR2 FQGTGA. Trimming removed 0 bases from V and 4 bases from J, with 24 bases in between. In DNA form, the CDR3 reads TGTGCCAGCAGCTTAACGTACGTGGGCACGGGCTGGGGCGGCACTGAAGCTTTCTTT. Its translation is CASSLTYVGTGWGGTEAFF.

V gene TRBV7-2 combines with J gene TRBJ2-2; D possibly corresponds to TRBD2 (5 bases). CDR1 SGHTA and CDR2 FQGNSA come from the germline V gene. The CDR3 is 14 residues long. The V end was cut by 5 bases, the J end by 2 bases, with 9 bases between. The CDR3 sequence: CASSPGFNTGELFF. The CDR3 nucleotides read TGTGCCAGCAGCCCGGGATTCAACACCGGGGAGCTGTTTTTT.

V and J are TRBV28 and TRBJ2-4, with 7 bases fitting TRBD1. Germline loops: CDR1 MDHEN, CDR2 SYDVKM. The CDR3 sequence is 15 residues long. The junction had 9 bases not matched to a gene; V was cut back by 4 bases and J by 6 bases. This CDR3 is CASSSPTGVINIQYF. CDR3 nucleotides: TGTGCCAGCAGTTCCCCCACAGGGGTTATAAACATTCAGTACTTC.

The CDR3 loop is CASSYPRGDGNQPQHF. The CDR3 bases are TGTGCCAGCAGTTACCCGCGGGGGGACGGCAATCAGCCCCAGCATTTT. The chain combines TRBV6-2 or TRBV6-3 with TRBJ1-5; D perhaps matches TRBD1 (5 bases). CDR3 size: 16 residues. V dropped 2 bases and J dropped 2 bases, with 13 bases sitting between them. Germline V gene lookup returns CDR1 MNHEY and CDR2 SVGEGT.

The V and J genes are TRBV20-1 and TRBJ2-1; D is possibly TRBD1 (5 bases). V shed 3 bases and J shed 4 bases, with 16 bases lying between them. Germline lookup yields CDR1 DFQATT and CDR2 SNEGSKA (reference sequence). This CDR3 comprises 15 residues. The CDR3 region is CSASSRQKPYNEQFF. The CDR3 DNA reads as TGCAGTGCTAGTAGCCGACAGAAGCCTTACAATGAGCAGTTCTTC.